This TCR beta chain was captured by sequencing in a study of blood T cell repertoires in COVID-19 (dated by TCRdb to the early 2020s). Concerning the study at large: Samples covering the acute and convalescent phases of COVID-19 were provided by collaborators in the United States, Italy and Spain. The repertoires were released in a freely available public database intended as a resource for research on the immune response to SARS-CoV-2. HLA class I and class II types, where available, came from metadata supplied by the sample provider rather than from assay-based typing. The dataset comprised deeply sampled blood TCRbeta repertoires from subjects exposed to, actively infected with, or recovered from COVID-19. The material from the prospective study consisted of cDNA or gDNA derived from T cells, B-cell-depleted T cells, or PBMCs. Sample metadata almost always included a de-identified subject ID, COVID-19 status, age in years and sex. The samples were drawn from the first 160 participants of the ongoing ImmuneRACE study and from about 1,200 subjects provided by 6 global collaborators. Results the study describes overall, beyond this receptor: The amount of clinical and demographic metadata varied by source and participant and was provided uncurated.

The collaborating institutions used their own protocols to collect whole blood in K2EDTA tubes. Collaborator samples were shipped for TCRbeta analysis as frozen whole blood, isolated PBMCs, or DNA extracted from either sample type. TCRbeta CDR3 regions were amplified from genomic DNA by means of the immunoSEQ Assay, a bias-controlled multiplex PCR. Per the authors' processing: The number of nucleated cells in each sample was estimated by amplification of reference gene primers within the assay. To quantify the absolute abundance of each unique TCRbeta CDR3 rearrangement, sequence reads were collapsed and filtered. For each sample, productive Simpson clonality was calculated by taking the square root of Simpson's diversity index across productive rearrangements. Drawn from immuneACCESS, this table holds only the in-frame rearrangements with V and J called that TCRdb kept. Clones are partly lost; checked studies trace under half to an unresolved V gene and leave the rest unexplained. For V, J and clone size, that table is used; D and trimming come from the DNA. The sample yields 75,000 to 90,000 clones; around 91% were counted once. The ten largest clones take up roughly 2% of the sample.

The CDR3 goes from the cysteine to the phenylalanine over 11 residues. This entry keeps only the CDR3 DNA: 33 bases, framed from base 1. V is shortened by 7 bases, J by 4 bases, and the region joining them spans 8 bases. The germline V gene yields SGHAT for CDR1 and FQNNGV for CDR2. Concerning this clone: Its antigen is currently not known. There are no base qualities to consult, and no much larger clone falls within one base.

The origin of this receptor is a woman aged 45-65 years in a cohort sampled during active COVID-19. The specimen was peripheral blood. Recombination linked TRBV11-2 to TRBJ2-7; confidence is insufficient to name the D gene. The CDR3 corresponds to CASTPGYEQYF. In nucleotide form, the sequence is TGTGCCAGCACACCGGGTTACGAGCAGTACTTC.